These T cell receptor beta chains were read from a single sample in a study of cytomegalovirus exposure and HLA in healthy donors. TCRdb keeps only in-frame clones here, not all; method: immunoSEQ multiplex PCR. Here the sample spans about 170,000 clones, 80% being singletons. Sequenced material: PBMCs. Every receptor here comes from a woman aged 45-59 years in good health and CMV-seropositive. The CDR3 runs from the conserved cysteine through the conserved F or W. A D gene is named only where the DNA matches it firmly. Part of the rows lack a size; the others show once, few, many or a class for expanded clones.

v_gene	j_gene	abundance	d_gene	CDR3nt	CDR3aa
TRBV21-1	TRBJ1-2	few	NA	TGTGCCAGCAGTTGGAAGGGGGACTATGGCTACACCTTC	CASSWKGDYGYTF
TRBV19	TRBJ1-2	NA	NA	TGTGCCAGTAGTATAGCAGATGGCTACACCTTC	CASSIADGYTF
TRBV7-2	TRBJ2-7	NA	TRBD2	TGTGCCAGCAGCTCCTCCGCCTCAGCGGGGTACTCCTACGAGCAGTACTTC	CASSSSASAGYSYEQYF
TRBV5-1	TRBJ1-1	NA	NA	TGCGCCAGCAGCATCCTACAGGCGAAGAACACTGAAGCTTTCTTT	CASSILQAKNTEAFF
TRBV7-9	TRBJ2-3	once	NA	TGTGCCAGCAGCCCTAGGGGGATGCTAGGAGATACGCAGTATTTT	CASSPRGMLGDTQYF
TRBV5-5	TRBJ2-1	NA	TRBD2	TGTGCCAGCAGCCTCCCGGGACTAGCGTTTCGGAATGAGCAGTTCTTC	CASSLPGLAFRNEQFF
TRBV7-9	TRBJ2-3	NA	TRBD1	TGTGCCAGTTTCTTACAGGGGGGAGGCACAGATACGCAGTATTTT	CASFLQGGGTDTQYF
TRBV6-6	TRBJ2-5	NA	TRBD2	TGTGCCAGCAGTTACTCCTCGACTAGCGGGAAAGAGACCCAGTACTTC	CASSYSSTSGKETQYF
TRBV5-4	TRBJ2-1	NA	NA	TGTGCCAGCAGCGCGCGCAACTCAGGCCATGAGCAGTTCTTC	CASSARNSGHEQFF
TRBV7-2	TRBJ2-7	NA	TRBD2	TGTGCCAGCAGCTTAGGGGGACTAGCGGGAGTGGCCTACGAGCAGTACTTC	CASSLGGLAGVAYEQYF
TRBV11-3	TRBJ2-1	NA	TRBD2	TGTGCCAGCAGCTTAGCGGGGGGCTACAATGAGCAGTTCTTC	CASSLAGGYNEQFF
TRBV5-6	TRBJ2-7	NA	NA	TGTGCCAGCAGCCGGGGGGCAGGGGGCACCTACGAGCAGTACTTC	CASSRGAGGTYEQYF
TRBV10-2	TRBJ2-1	NA	NA	TGCGCCAGCGGGCAGAAGGACAATGAGCAGTTCTTC	CASGQKDNEQFF
TRBV28	TRBJ2-7	NA	NA	TGTGCCAGCAGACCTTTCCTAAGAAACGAGCAGTACTTC	CASRPFLRNEQYF
TRBV7-2	TRBJ2-5	NA	NA	TGTGCCAGCAGTACCTATGGAGAGACCCAGTACTTC	CASSTYGETQYF
TRBV5-6	TRBJ2-1	NA	TRBD2	TGTGCCAGCAGCCTGGTACCGGGACTAGCGGGAGACAATGAGCAGTTCTTC	CASSLVPGLAGDNEQFF
TRBV5-1	TRBJ2-2	NA	NA	TGCGCCAGCAGCTTCGGACAGGGAGGGGCCGGGGAGCTGTTTTTT	CASSFGQGGAGELFF
TRBV6-5	TRBJ1-1	once	NA	TGTGCCAGCAGTTCTCTGACAGATGACATGAACACTGAAGCTTTCTTT	CASSSLTDDMNTEAFF
TRBV10-3	TRBJ2-7	NA	TRBD2	TGTGCCATCAAGTCCGGGGGGACGGACGAGCAGTACTTC	CAIKSGGTDEQYF
TRBV29-1	TRBJ2-4	NA	NA	TGCAGCGTCGGAAGCCTGACAGCTTCGGGAAACATTCAGTACTTC	CSVGSLTASGNIQYF
TRBV9	TRBJ1-1	NA	TRBD1	TGTGCCAGCAGCGCCCGCCGGGACAGGGCCAGCATGAACACTGAAGCTTTCTTT	CASSARRDRASMNTEAFF
TRBV19	TRBJ2-5	NA	NA	TGTGCCAGTAGTATAGCTATGACCGGGGGAGAGACCCAGTACTTC	CASSIAMTGGETQYF
TRBV28	TRBJ2-7	few	TRBD2	TGTGCCAGCAGTCGGGATCTAGCGGGAGGGGTCTCCTACGAGCAGTACTTC	CASSRDLAGGVSYEQYF
TRBV7-2	TRBJ2-3	NA	TRBD2	TGTGCCAGCAGCTTAGGATTGAGGGGAGGGGGCACAGATACGCAGTATTTT	CASSLGLRGGGTDTQYF
TRBV13	TRBJ2-3	few	NA	TGTGCCAGCAGCTTGAGGCAGGGTGCCACAGATACGCAGTATTTT	CASSLRQGATDTQYF
TRBV5-1	TRBJ1-5	once	NA	TGCGCCAGCAGCTTGGATACGGGGGGCCGGGGGCCCCAGCATTTT	CASSLDTGGRGPQHF
TRBV11-2	TRBJ2-3	few	TRBD2	TGTGCCAGCAGCAAGCTAGCGGGGGGAAGAGATACGCAGTATTTT	CASSKLAGGRDTQYF
TRBV6-6	TRBJ1-3	once	NA	TGTGCCAGCTTTCCTGGGGACTACTCTGGAAACACCATATATTTT	CASFPGDYSGNTIYF
TRBV7-3	TRBJ1-1	NA	TRBD1	TGTGCCAGCAGCTCGAGGGGGCCCACTGAAGCTTTCTTT	CASSSRGPTEAFF
TRBV11-2	TRBJ2-5	NA	TRBD1	TGTGCCAGCAGCTTAGATAGTATTGTGGGGACAGCGTACCAAGAGACCCAGTACTTC	CASSLDSIVGTAYQETQYF
TRBV2	TRBJ2-7	NA	NA	TGTGCCAGCAGTGACACCTACGAGCAGTACTTC	CASSDTYEQYF
TRBV7-9	TRBJ2-1	NA	NA	TGTGCCAGCAGCGCACAGAACAATGAGCAGTTCTTC	CASSAQNNEQFF
TRBV7-6	TRBJ1-5	NA	TRBD1	TGTGCCAGCAGCTTAACCGCCGGGACAGGGGCCGCCTATCAGCCCCAGCATTTT	CASSLTAGTGAAYQPQHF
TRBV11-1	TRBJ2-7	NA	NA	TGTGCCAGCAGCCAAAATAGGGCCGGGAGCTACGAGCAGTACTTC	CASSQNRAGSYEQYF
TRBV4-2	TRBJ2-2	NA	NA	TGTGCCAGCAGCCAAGAGGAGCTCAGAGGGCGGGAGCTGTTTTTT	CASSQEELRGRELFF